Detailed here is one TCR beta chain. The sample comes from a study of monozygotic twins with inflammatory bowel disease. The CDR3 spans 13 residues. Germline V lookup: CDR1 DFQATT, CDR2 SNEGSKA (reference sequence). With the 5' RACE reads reprocessed, TCRdb shows one record per CDR3 protein and no DNA. The specimen's table records approximately 380,000 distinct CDR3 sequences. The specimen sequenced was blood. The sequence was obtained from a human donor with ulcerative colitis or Crohn's disease, or a healthy co-twin of an affected twin (not recorded which). J is TRBJ2-7 and V is TRBV20-1; no DNA is available, so the TRBD1 call from TCRdb remains unchecked. CDR3 amino acids: CSAATGHHYEQYF.